Described below is a single T cell receptor (beta chain) sequence and its context. Its antigen is undetermined. J gave up 2 bases and V 1 base, and 3 bases lay outside the gene matches. CDR1 and CDR2 (germline): SGHTA, FQGNSA. The CDR3 extends over 17 amino acids. The data originate from a study of T cell responses to AZD1222 COVID-19 vaccine. Study-level findings and limits: Regions left unmutated in variants are reportedly the target of nearly half of spike-specific TCRs. An increase in Spike-specific TCR breadth and depth was observed after two AZD1222 doses. The sample set comprised mostly white British donors with more females, and clonal diversity was possibly underestimated. Spike as a whole was targeted by vaccine-associated CD4 TCRs, dominant at 160-218 and 743-854.

TCRdb's copy holds only in-frame clones and misses some; the assay was immunoSEQ multiplex PCR. Of roughly 160,000 clones listed, 92% are singletons. The sequence was obtained from an adult in good health. Source: peripheral blood, taken on day 0 of MenACWY control vaccination. The V and J genes are TRBV7-2 and TRBJ2-3; 13 nucleotides align to TRBD2. CDR3 DNA: TGTGCCAGCAGCTTAGGACTAGCGGGAGGTACCACAGATACGCAGTATTTT. Translating gives CASSLGLAGGTTDTQYF.